The present TCR beta chain was sequenced within a study of shared clonotypes between healthy human individuals (TCRdb year 2020). For context, the study as a whole: The cohort included a few men and two women between 18 and 49 years of age. Libraries were prepared and TCR repertoires were sequenced by different laboratories using diverse techniques, in order to increase sequencing depth and limit assay-specific biases. Blood TCR repertoires of about 5 healthy adults were deeply sequenced to estimate repertoire size and the extent of clonotype sharing between individuals. For each donor, CD4 naive and CD4 memory were each given three plates, CD8 naive was given two plates, and CD8 memory was given one plate. Per donor, leukapheresis produced somewhere between about 0.9 and 10 billion PBMCs.

Findings and caveats that apply to the study as a whole: Roughly 5% of naive CD4, 3.5% of naive CD8, approximately 2% of memory CD4, and about 0.4% of memory CD8 clonotypes were shared across several donors. Compared with non-shared clonotypes, clonotypes shared by all four sorted-subset donors had higher generation probabilities. Based on pairwise subsampling, the degree of clonotype sharing among donors was expected to be affected by sequencing depth. The genetic and exposure-history diversity represented was limited by the small number of donors. Naive subsets generally had larger estimated clonotype richness than memory subsets did. Rarefaction of sorted-subset datasets indicated incomplete sequencing despite the large sequencing depth. Sampling was restricted to blood, and TCR repertoires in tissue are likely to differ from TCR repertoires in blood.

Using the deep immunoSEQ assay, multiplex PCR amplified TCR CDR3 regions from genomic DNA. Extracted genomic DNA from each cell subset was distributed evenly across all wells of several immunoSEQ 96-well plates, and each plate was treated as a replicate. For sorted subsets, roughly 0.2 ug genomic DNA, equal to some 30,000 T cell genomes, was loaded into each replicate PCR. Purified libraries were measured with a Qubit 3.0 fluorometer, size-checked on a Bioanalyzer 2100, and measured again with the KAPA Library Quantification kit. Every immunoSEQ 96-well plate was sequenced on a separate single-read 150-cycle Illumina NextSeq 550 flow cell. In the authors' own workflow: Because only junctional sequences without quality scores were contained in the immunoSEQ output, filtering matching that applied to full-length reads could not be performed. Sequences were annotated with PyIR, a Python wrapper for IgBLAST v1.9, and V/J genes and CDR3 were assigned using IMGT germline references. Reads were removed for weak V/J assignments (E-value above 1e-6), missing CDR3, stop codons, out-of-frame junctions, or ambiguous translated residues. V3J clonotypes were defined as sequences sharing an identical inferred V gene, J gene, and CDR3 amino acid sequence. To compute the percentage overlap between repertoires, the number of shared unique clonotypes was divided by the size of the smaller repertoire. Repertoire richness was assessed with RTK rarefaction, the Chao1 estimator, and Recon v2.1 estimates of unobserved clonotypes. Generation probabilities were computed with OLGA for all TCRbeta clonotypes obtained by the gDNA method from a few donors. The table comes from immuneACCESS by way of TCRdb, which keeps in-frame sequences with V and J called. Part of the clones is missing from these tables; in studies checked, under half for an unresolved V gene and the rest for unknown reasons. V and J calls plus clone size are reproduced from that table; the DNA served to infer D and trimming. Counted in this sample were about 2 million clones; over 85% of them appeared once. 1.1% of the sample belongs to the ten largest clones.

CD8 naive samples were obtained by positive selection for CCR7 among CD45RO-negative cells, yielding a CD45RA+CCR7+ population from which TemRA cells were excluded. Donors were healthy HIV-negative adults with no recently reported acute infections or vaccinations. All donors were Caucasian adults living in Nashville, Tennessee, USA. Blood was obtained by leukapheresis, after which PBMCs were separated by Ficoll-Histopaque density gradient centrifugation and cryopreserved in liquid nitrogen vapor phase. Analytical flow cytometry was used to check the purity and quantity of each magnetically sorted T cell population. Each sorted fraction had its genomic DNA isolated and then quantified by UV absorbance on a Nanodrop 2000c. A word on this clone: Its antigen remains unidentified. Base-call qualities are not available, and no considerably larger clone is one nucleotide away. The same CDR3 arises from other DNA sequences in this sample as well.

The CDR3 sequence holds 15 residues, the cysteine and phenylalanine included. Of the read, only the CDR3 DNA is kept; its 45 bases are in frame from base 1. Germline trimming amounts to 4 bases on V and 0 bases on J, with 2 as the count of junction bases outside the gene matches. Via the germline V gene, CDR1 is LGHNA and CDR2 YSLEER. This receptor was taken from a man younger than 30 in good health. The sequence joins TRBV4-3 to TRBJ2-1, and 8 junctional nucleotides match TRBD2. Sequencing was carried out using naive CD8+ T cells sorted from blood. Per the publication, the cell subset or site label means: CD45RA+CCR7+. The nucleotides are TGCGCCAGCAGCCCCGGGACTAGCTCCTACAATGAGCAGTTCTTC. Its translation is CASSPGTSSYNEQFF.